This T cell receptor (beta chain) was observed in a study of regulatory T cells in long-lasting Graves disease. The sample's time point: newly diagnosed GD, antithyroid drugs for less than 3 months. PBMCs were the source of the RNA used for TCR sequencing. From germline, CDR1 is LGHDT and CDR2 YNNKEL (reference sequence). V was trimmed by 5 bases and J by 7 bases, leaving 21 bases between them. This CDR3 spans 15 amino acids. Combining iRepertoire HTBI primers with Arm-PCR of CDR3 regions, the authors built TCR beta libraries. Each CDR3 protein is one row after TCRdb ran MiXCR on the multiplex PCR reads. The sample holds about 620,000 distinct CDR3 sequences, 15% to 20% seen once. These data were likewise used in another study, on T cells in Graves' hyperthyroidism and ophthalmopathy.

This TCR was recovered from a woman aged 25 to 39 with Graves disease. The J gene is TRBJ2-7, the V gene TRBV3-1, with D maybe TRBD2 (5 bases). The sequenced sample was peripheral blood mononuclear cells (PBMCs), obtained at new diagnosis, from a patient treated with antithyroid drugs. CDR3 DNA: TGTGCCAGCAGCACCCGGGGAACCCGGTTGGGGGAGCAGTACTTC. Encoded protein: CASSTRGTRLGEQYF.